The 5 T cell receptor beta chains presented below share a single source sample, sequenced in a study of blood T cell repertoires in COVID-19. Here immunoSEQ multiplex PCR was the method, and the copy in TCRdb shows in-frame clones only, minus some. The data hold under 200,000 clones, with approximately 86% observed a single time. The sample comprised peripheral blood. These receptors were collected from a man younger than 30 with acute or convalescent COVID-19.

This clone has only a few counts. The chain employs TRBV7-6 and TRBJ1-5; 11 nucleotides agree with TRBD1. The CDR3 has 15 amino acids. The ends lost 5 bases at V and 3 bases at J; junction bases unmatched: 3. Germline-derived CDR1 and CDR2 are SGHVS and FNYEAQ. The CDR3 bases are TGTGCCAGCAGCCGGACAGGGGGCATCAATCAGCCCCAGCATTTT. Its translation is CASSRTGGINQPQHF.

The chain is built from TRBV19 and TRBJ1-6; 11 bases align to TRBD1. V lost 5 bases, J lost 7 bases, and 10 bases stayed unmatched. The CDR3 spans 17 residues. Germline assignment: CDR1 LNHDA and CDR2 SQIVND (reference sequence). The CDR3 region is CASSGGQGVTRNSPLHF. CDR3 DNA: TGTGCCAGTAGTGGGGGACAGGGGGTGACGAGGAATTCACCCCTCCACTTT.

This chain uses TRBV28 with TRBJ1-5, with 9 bases identical to TRBD1. Germline-derived CDR1 and CDR2 are MDHEN and SYDVKM. There are 16 residues in the CDR3. V was clipped by 4 bases and J by 4 bases; unmatched bases: 8. CDR3 nucleotides: TGTGCCAGCAGTTCCCGGGACAGGGAGTGGAATCAGCCCCAGCATTTT. Its translation: CASSSRDREWNQPQHF.

The chain combines TRBV7-3 with TRBJ1-2; TRBD1 might be the D (5 bases). Trimming took 2 bases from V and 2 from J, leaving 12 bases between them. The CDR3 sequence is 15 residues long. In germline, CDR1 is SGHTA, CDR2 FQGTGA. The DNA of the CDR3 is TGTGCCAGCAGCTTACAAAGTACAGGAAACTATGGCTACACCTTC. Translating it yields CASSLQSTGNYGYTF.

The V gene is TRBV7-6, the J gene TRBJ1-1, with 11 bases matching TRBD1. Germline lookup yields CDR1 SGHVS and CDR2 FNYEAQ. The CDR3 is made up of 16 amino acids. With V trimmed by 3 bases and J by 11 bases, 14 bases remained unmatched. The CDR3 DNA follows: TGTGCCAGCAGCTTGGGACAGGGGGGGACCGGAGAAGTGGCTTTCTTT. It codes for CASSLGQGGTGEVAFF.